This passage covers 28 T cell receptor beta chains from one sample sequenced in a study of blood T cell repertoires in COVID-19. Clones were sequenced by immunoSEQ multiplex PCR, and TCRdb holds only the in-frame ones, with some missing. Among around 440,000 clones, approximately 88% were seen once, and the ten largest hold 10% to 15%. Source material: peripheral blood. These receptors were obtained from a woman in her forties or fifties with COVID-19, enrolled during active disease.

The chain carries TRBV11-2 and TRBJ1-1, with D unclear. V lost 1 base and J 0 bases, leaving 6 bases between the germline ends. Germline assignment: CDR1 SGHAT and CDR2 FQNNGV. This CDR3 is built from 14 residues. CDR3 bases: TGTGCCAGCAGCTTAGCAGTACTGAACACTGAAGCTTTCTTT. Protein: CASSLAVLNTEAFF.

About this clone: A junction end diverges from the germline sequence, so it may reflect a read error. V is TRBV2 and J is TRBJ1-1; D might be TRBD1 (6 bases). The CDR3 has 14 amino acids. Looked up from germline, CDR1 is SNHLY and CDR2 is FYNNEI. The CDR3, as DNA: TGTGCCAGCAGGGCCCTGGTAGCGGGGGCTGACGCTTTCTTT. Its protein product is CASRALVAGADAFF. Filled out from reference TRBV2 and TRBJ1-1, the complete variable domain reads EPEVTQTPSHQVTQMGQEVILRCVPISNHLYFYWYRQILGQKVEFLVSFYNNEISEKSEIFDDQFSVERPDGSNFTLKIRSTKLEDSAMYFCASRALVAGADAFFGQGTRLTVV.

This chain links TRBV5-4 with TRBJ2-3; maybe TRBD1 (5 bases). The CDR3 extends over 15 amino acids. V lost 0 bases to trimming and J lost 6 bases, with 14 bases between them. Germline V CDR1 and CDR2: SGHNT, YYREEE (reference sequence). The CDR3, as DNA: TGTGCCAGCAGCTTGGGACAGTTCCCCGTGGATACGCAGTATTTT. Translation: CASSLGQFPVDTQYF.

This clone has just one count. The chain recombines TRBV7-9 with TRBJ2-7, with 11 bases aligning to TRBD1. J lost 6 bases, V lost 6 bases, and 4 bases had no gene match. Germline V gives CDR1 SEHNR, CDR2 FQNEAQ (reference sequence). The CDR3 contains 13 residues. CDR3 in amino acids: CASSFGTGGEQYF. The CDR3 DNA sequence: TGTGCCAGCAGTTTCGGGACAGGGGGCGAGCAGTACTTC.

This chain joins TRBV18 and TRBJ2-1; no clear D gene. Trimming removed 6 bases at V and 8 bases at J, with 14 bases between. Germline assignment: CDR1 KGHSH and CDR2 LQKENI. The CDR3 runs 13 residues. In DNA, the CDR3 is TGTGCCAGCTCCCCGGCCCGAGAGGATGAGCAGTTCTTC. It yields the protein CASSPAREDEQFF.

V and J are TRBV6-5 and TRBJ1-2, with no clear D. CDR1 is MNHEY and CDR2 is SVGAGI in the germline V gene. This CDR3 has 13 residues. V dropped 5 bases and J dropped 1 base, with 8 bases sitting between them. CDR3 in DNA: TGTGCCAGCAGTCAACACCGTAACTATGGCTACACCTTC. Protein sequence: CASSQHRNYGYTF.

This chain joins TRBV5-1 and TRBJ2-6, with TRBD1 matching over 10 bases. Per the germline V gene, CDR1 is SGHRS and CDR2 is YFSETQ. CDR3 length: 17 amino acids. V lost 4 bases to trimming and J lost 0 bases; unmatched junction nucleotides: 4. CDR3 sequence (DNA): TGCGCCAGCAGCAGGGACAGGGGACCCTCTGGGGCCAACGTCCTGACTTTC. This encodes CASSRDRGPSGANVLTF.

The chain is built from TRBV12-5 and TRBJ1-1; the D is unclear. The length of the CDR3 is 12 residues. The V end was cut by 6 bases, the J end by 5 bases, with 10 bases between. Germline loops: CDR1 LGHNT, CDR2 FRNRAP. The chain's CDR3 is CASGLPRTEAFF. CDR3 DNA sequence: TGTGCTAGTGGACTCCCGCGAACTGAAGCTTTCTTT.

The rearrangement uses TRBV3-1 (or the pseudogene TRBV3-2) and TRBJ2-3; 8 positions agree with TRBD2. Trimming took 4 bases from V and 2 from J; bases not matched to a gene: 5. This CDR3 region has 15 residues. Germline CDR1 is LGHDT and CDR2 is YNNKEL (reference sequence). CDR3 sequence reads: CASSPRTSLTDTQYF. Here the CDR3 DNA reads TGTGCCAGCAGCCCTAGGACTAGCCTCACAGATACGCAGTATTTT.

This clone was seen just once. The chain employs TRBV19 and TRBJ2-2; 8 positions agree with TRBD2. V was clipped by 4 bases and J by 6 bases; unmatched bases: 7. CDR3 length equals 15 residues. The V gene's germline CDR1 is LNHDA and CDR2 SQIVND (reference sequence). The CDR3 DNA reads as TGTGCCAGTAGTAGCCGCGGGGGGCTTGCCGGGGAGCTGTTTTTT. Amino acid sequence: CASSSRGGLAGELFF.

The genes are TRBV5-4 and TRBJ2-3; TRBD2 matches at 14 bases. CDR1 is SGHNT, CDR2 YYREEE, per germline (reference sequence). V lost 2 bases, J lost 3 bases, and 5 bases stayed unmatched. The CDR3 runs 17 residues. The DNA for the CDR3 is TGTGCCAGCAGCTTTCCGGGACTAGCGGGGGAAACAGATACGCAGTATTTT. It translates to CASSFPGLAGETDTQYF.

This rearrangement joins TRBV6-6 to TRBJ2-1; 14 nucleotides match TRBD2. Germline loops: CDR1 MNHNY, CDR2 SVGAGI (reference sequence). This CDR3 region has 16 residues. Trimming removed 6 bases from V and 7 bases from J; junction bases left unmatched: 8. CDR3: CASSPTSGGARNEQFF. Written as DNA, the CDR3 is TGTGCCAGCAGCCCGACTAGCGGGGGGGCTAGAAATGAGCAGTTCTTC.

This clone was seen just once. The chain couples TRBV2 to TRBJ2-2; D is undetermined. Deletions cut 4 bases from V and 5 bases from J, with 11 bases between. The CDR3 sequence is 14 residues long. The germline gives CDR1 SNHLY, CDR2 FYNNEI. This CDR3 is CASSAQVVTGELFF. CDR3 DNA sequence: TGTGCCAGCAGTGCCCAAGTAGTAACCGGGGAGCTGTTTTTT. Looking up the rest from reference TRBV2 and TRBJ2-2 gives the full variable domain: EPEVTQTPSHQVTQMGQEVILRCVPISNHLYFYWYRQILGQKVEFLVSFYNNEISEKSEIFDDQFSVERPDGSNFTLKIRSTKLEDSAMYFCASSAQVVTGELFFGEGSRLTVL.

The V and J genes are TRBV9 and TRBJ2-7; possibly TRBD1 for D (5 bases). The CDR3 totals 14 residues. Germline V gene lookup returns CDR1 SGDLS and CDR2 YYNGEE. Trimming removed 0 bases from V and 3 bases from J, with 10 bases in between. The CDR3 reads CASSVGQSFYEQYF. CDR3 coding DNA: TGTGCCAGCAGCGTAGGACAGTCTTTCTACGAGCAGTACTTC.

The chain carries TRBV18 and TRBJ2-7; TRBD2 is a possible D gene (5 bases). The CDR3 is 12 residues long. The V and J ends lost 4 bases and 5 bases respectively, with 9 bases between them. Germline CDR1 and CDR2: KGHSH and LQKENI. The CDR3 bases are TGTGCCAGCTCACTTGGAGCGGACGAGCAGTACTTC. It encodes CASSLGADEQYF.

DNA for the CDR3: TGTGCCATCAGTGTGACAGGGGTCGACGAGCAGTACTTC. Translating gives CAISVTGVDEQYF. The chain recombines TRBV10-3 with TRBJ2-7, with 8 bases matching TRBD1. This CDR3 region has 13 residues. Looked up from germline, CDR1 is ENHRY and CDR2 is SYGVKD. V dropped 4 bases and J dropped 5; count of bases not matched to a gene: 4.

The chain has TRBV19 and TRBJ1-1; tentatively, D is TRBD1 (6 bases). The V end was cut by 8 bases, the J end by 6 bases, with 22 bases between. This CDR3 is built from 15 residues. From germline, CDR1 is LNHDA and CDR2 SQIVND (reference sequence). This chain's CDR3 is CASQTGGFRIAEAFF. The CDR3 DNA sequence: TGTGCCAGTCAAACGGGGGGCTTTCGGATCGCTGAAGCTTTCTTT.

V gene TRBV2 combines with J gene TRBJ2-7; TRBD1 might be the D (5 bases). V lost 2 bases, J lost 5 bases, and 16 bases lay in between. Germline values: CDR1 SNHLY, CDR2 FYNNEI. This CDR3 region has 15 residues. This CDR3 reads CASSEISLGAHEQYF. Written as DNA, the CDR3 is TGTGCCAGCAGTGAAATCAGTTTAGGGGCCCACGAGCAGTACTTC.

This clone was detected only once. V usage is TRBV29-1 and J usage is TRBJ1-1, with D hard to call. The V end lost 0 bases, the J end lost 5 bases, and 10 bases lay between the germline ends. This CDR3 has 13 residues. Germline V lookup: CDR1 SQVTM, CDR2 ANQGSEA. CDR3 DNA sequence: TGCAGCGTTGAAGAGTCCATACAAACTGAAGCTTTCTTT. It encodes CSVEESIQTEAFF.

The CDR3 coding sequence is TGTGCCAGCTCACCACCTGGGTCGCGAGGAGGGACCGGGGAGCTGTTTTTT. Translated, it gives CASSPPGSRGGTGELFF. The chain employs TRBV18 and TRBJ2-2; maybe TRBD2 (6 bases). CDR1 is KGHSH, CDR2 LQKENI, per germline. The length of the CDR3 is 17 residues. The V gene lost 0 bases and the J gene lost 5 bases, with 16 bases spanning the gap.

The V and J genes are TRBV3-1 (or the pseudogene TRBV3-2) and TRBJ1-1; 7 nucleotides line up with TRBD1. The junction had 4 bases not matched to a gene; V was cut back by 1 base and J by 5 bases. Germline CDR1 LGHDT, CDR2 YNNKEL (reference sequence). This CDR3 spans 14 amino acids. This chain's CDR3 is CASSQGTGETEAFF. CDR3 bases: TGTGCCAGCAGCCAAGGTACAGGGGAAACTGAAGCTTTCTTT.

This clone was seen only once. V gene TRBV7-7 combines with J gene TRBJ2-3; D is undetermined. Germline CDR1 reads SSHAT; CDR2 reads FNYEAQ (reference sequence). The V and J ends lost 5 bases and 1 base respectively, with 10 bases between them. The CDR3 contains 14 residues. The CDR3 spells CASSPTGRTDTQYF. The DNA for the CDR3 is TGTGCCAGCAGCCCGACTGGCCGCACAGATACGCAGTATTTT.

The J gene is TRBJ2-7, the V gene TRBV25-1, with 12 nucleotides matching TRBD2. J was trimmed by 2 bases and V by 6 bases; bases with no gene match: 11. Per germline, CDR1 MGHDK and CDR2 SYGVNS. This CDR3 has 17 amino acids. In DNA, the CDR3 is TGTGCCAGCAGAGCGACTAGCGGGGGCCTTTCAACCTACGAGCAGTACTTC. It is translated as CASRATSGGLSTYEQYF.

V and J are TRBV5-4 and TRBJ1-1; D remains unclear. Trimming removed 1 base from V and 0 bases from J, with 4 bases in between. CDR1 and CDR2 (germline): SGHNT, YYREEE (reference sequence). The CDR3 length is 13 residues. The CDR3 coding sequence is TGTGCCAGCAGCTTGACTCTGAACACTGAAGCTTTCTTT. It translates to CASSLTLNTEAFF.

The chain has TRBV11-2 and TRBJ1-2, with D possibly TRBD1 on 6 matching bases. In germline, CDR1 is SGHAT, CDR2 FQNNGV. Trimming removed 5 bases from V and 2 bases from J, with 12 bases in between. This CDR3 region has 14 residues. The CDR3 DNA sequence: TGTGCCAGCAGCCCGGGGACATACAACTATGGCTACACCTTC. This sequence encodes CASSPGTYNYGYTF.

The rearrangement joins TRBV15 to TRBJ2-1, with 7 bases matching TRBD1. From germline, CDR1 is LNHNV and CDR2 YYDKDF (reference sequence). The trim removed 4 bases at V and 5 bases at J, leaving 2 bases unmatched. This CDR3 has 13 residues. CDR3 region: CATSKGQNNEQFF. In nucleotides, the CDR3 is TGTGCCACCAGCAAGGGACAGAACAATGAGCAGTTCTTC.

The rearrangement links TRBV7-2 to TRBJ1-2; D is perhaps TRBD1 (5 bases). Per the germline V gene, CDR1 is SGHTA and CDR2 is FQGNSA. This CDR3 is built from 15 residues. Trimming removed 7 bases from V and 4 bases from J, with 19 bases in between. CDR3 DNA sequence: TGTGCCAGCACCCAGGGCCCATGGGAGGTCTATGGCTACACCTTC. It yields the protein CASTQGPWEVYGYTF.

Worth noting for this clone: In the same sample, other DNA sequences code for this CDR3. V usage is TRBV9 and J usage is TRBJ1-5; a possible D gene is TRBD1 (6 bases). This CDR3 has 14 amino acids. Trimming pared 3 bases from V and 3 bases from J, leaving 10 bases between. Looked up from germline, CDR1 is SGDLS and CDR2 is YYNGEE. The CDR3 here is CASSAQGSNQPQHF. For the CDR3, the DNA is TGTGCCAGCAGCGCACAGGGCTCCAATCAGCCCCAGCATTTT. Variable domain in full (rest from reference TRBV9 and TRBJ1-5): DSGVTQTPKHLITATGQRVTLRCSPRSGDLSVYWYQQSLDQGLQFLIQYYNGEERAKGNILERFSAQQFPDLHSELNLSSLELGDSALYFCASSAQGSNQPQHFGDGTRLSIL.